The clone carrying this T cell receptor (beta chain) was found many times. Antigen specificity is unknown. The data derive from a study of molecular identifiers for immune sequencing clone quantification. Whole-study findings and limits: Clonotypes surpassing 20 RNA copies contained over 97% of effector molecules, versus under 1% in naive cells.

TCR libraries were built in bulk with a published protocol and specific TCR primers. MiXCR, run by TCRdb on the PCR reads, gives a single entry per CDR3 protein. The sample consists of just under 65,000 distinct CDR3 sequences, about a sixth of them appearing once. The origin of this receptor is a human donor in good health. Some libraries in this study had Jurkat cell RNA spiked in. The source material was naive CD8+ T cells from blood, with Jurkat cell RNA spiked in. The sample's subset: FACS-sorted CD8+CD4-CCR7+CD45RA+ naive T cells.

CDR3 residues: CASSLATILAGHYNEQFF. The CDR3 DNA follows: TGTGCCAGCAGTTTAGCTACCATCCTAGCGGGCCACTACAATGAGCAGTTCTTC. The chain links TRBV27 to TRBJ2-1; 8 bases map to TRBD2. The CDR3 length is 18 residues. Germline assignment: CDR1 MNHEY and CDR2 SMNVEV (reference sequence). V gave up 2 bases and J gave up 3 bases; unmatched junction bases: 12.